Presented here are 8 T cell receptor beta chains from one specimen sequenced in a study of shared clonotypes between healthy human individuals. This table comes from immunoSEQ multiplex PCR, and its TCRdb copy is limited to in-frame clones, with some not included. The repertoire holds 2 million to 2.5 million clones, with approximately 95% as singletons. The sample was naive CD4+ T cells sorted from blood. The sample's subset: CD45RA+ positively selected. The receptor set was obtained from a man aged 18-30 years in good health.

As to this clone: Other nucleotide sequences in the sample specify the same CDR3. The gene calls are TRBV11-2 and TRBJ1-1, with TRBD1 as a possible D gene (5 bases). The CDR3 has 13 residues. Trimming removed 1 base at V and 5 bases at J, with 8 bases between. Germline CDR1 SGHAT, CDR2 FQNNGV. The CDR3 bases are TGTGCCAGCAGCTTAGTGGGGGGTACTGAAGCTTTCTTT. Residues: CASSLVGGTEAFF.

The chain carries TRBV29-1 and TRBJ2-3, with 7 bases lining up with TRBD2. V lost 2 bases, J lost 0 bases, and 2 bases stayed unmatched. CDR3 length: 14 amino acids. Germline CDR1 and CDR2: SQVTM and ANQGSEA. The CDR3 reads CSVESGISTDTQYF. As DNA, the CDR3 is TGCAGCGTTGAAAGCGGGATTAGCACAGATACGCAGTATTTT.

This chain connects TRBV20-1 to TRBJ2-7, with D unresolved. V gave up 3 bases and J gave up 4 bases, with 7 bases separating them. Germline values: CDR1 DFQATT, CDR2 SNEGSKA (reference sequence). The CDR3 loop spans 11 amino acids. CDR3 nucleotide sequence: TGCAGTGCTAGCCTTAGGTACGAGCAGTACTTC. It yields the protein CSASLRYEQYF.

The V and J genes are TRBV15 and TRBJ1-6; D is possibly TRBD1 (6 bases). The V and J ends lost 0 bases and 11 bases respectively, with 8 bases between them. Per the germline V gene, CDR1 is LNHNV and CDR2 is YYDKDF (reference sequence). The CDR3 has 13 residues. This chain's CDR3 is CATSRDGDTPLHF. The CDR3 nucleotides read TGTGCCACCAGCAGAGATGGGGACACACCCCTCCACTTT.

The rearrangement joins TRBV28 to TRBJ2-4; D unresolved. The CDR3 is 17 amino acids. Germline CDR1 is MDHEN and CDR2 is SYDVKM. V lost 2 bases, J lost 0 bases, and 14 bases lay in between. The CDR3, as DNA: TGTGCCAGCAGTTTACCCCTCGGCCGTCTAGCCAAAAACATTCAGTACTTC. This gives the protein CASSLPLGRLAKNIQYF.

This chain links TRBV7-9 with TRBJ1-1; 7 nucleotides agree with TRBD1. This CDR3 contains 12 residues. The germline gives CDR1 SEHNR, CDR2 FQNEAQ (reference sequence). Unmatched junction bases numbered 2, after V lost 5 bases and J lost 5 bases. The CDR3 nucleotides read TGTGCCAGCAGCCCGGACAGGACTGAAGCTTTCTTT. It translates to CASSPDRTEAFF.

The V call is TRBV2, the J call TRBJ1-2, with D possibly matching TRBD1 (5 bases). CDR3 length: 13 amino acids. Trimming removed 2 bases at V and 5 bases at J, with 9 bases between. The V gene's germline CDR1 is SNHLY and CDR2 FYNNEI. CDR3 amino acids: CASSERGGYGYTF. In nucleotides, the CDR3 is TGTGCCAGCAGTGAACGCGGGGGATATGGCTACACCTTC.

The V gene is TRBV28, the J gene TRBJ2-2; D assignment may be TRBD1 or TRBD2 (7 bases each). There are 14 residues in the CDR3. Trimming took 7 bases from V and 4 from J, leaving 13 bases between them. Germline V lookup: CDR1 MDHEN, CDR2 SYDVKM. CDR3 sequence reads: CASMGQRGTGELFF. The DNA for the CDR3 is TGTGCCAGCATGGGACAGCGGGGCACCGGGGAGCTGTTTTTT.